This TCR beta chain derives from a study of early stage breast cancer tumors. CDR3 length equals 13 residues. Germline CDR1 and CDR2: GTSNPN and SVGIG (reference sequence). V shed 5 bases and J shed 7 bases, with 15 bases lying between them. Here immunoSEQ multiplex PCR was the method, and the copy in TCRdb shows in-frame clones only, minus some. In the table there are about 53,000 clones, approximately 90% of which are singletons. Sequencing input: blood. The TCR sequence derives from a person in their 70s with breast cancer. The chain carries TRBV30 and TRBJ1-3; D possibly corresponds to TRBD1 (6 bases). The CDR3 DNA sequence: TGTGCCTGGGAACCCGGGACACCGAACACCATATATTTT. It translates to CAWEPGTPNTIYF.